This T cell receptor beta chain was sequenced in a study of cytomegalovirus exposure and HLA in healthy donors. Study-wide findings and caveats: Links to common viral pathogens appeared, in a later analysis, for several of the most significant clusters. In a later analysis, a genetic analysis reported fewer productive-TCR N-insertions in an Asian-associated ancestry cluster than the cohort average. Reported results showed that the classifier diagnosed cytomegalovirus status with high specificity and sensitivity.

The PCR had 60 Vbeta and 13 Jbeta primers. Clones were sequenced by immunoSEQ multiplex PCR, and TCRdb holds only the in-frame ones, with some missing. The sample carries 280,000 or so clones, around 90% recorded once. CDR1 is GTSNPN, CDR2 SVGIG, per germline (reference sequence). J gave up 4 bases and V 3 bases, and 8 bases lay outside the gene matches. The CDR3 covers 14 residues. Note on this clone: Its specificity is not known.

This TCR was recovered from a young woman in good health and CMV-seronegative. The sequenced sample was PBMCs. The chain joins TRBV30 to TRBJ2-7, with 8 bases that match TRBD2. CDR3: CAWSAGGLVYEQYF. The CDR3 DNA is TGTGCCTGGAGCGCGGGGGGCCTAGTATACGAGCAGTACTTC.